One and the same sample provided the 23 T cell receptor beta chains below, sequenced in a study of monozygotic twins with cystic fibrosis. Clones were read by immunoSEQ multiplex PCR, and TCRdb kept only the in-frame ones, dropping some. Of tens of thousands of clones listed, over 75% are singletons. Sequenced material: blood. The receptors were gathered from a girl aged 2 to 9 with cystic fibrosis.

This chain connects TRBV4-2 to TRBJ2-1; 11 nucleotides align to TRBD1. CDR3 size: 15 residues. J lost 3 bases, V lost 4 bases, and 2 bases had no gene match. The germline gives CDR1 LGHNA, CDR2 YNFKEQ. CDR3 residues: CASSPGTGGYNEQFF. The CDR3 region has the DNA TGTGCCAGCAGCCCCGGGACAGGGGGCTACAATGAGCAGTTCTTC.

The chain has TRBV2 and TRBJ1-1; maybe TRBD1 (5 bases). V gave up 3 bases and J gave up 7 bases, with 9 bases separating them. The CDR3 runs 12 residues. Germline V gives CDR1 SNHLY, CDR2 FYNNEI. The CDR3 sequence: CASSDQGLEAFF. The DNA for the CDR3 is TGTGCCAGCAGTGATCAGGGCCTTGAAGCTTTCTTT.

This clone has only a few counts. The chain employs TRBV4-1 and TRBJ1-1, with TRBD1 identical over 8 bases. The CDR3 is 15 residues long. Germline V gives CDR1 MGHRA, CDR2 YSYEKL. V lost 4 bases, J lost 4 bases, and 8 bases stayed unmatched. Here the CDR3 reads CASSRFRTGTTEAFF. The CDR3 DNA is TGCGCCAGCAGCCGTTTCAGGACAGGGACCACTGAAGCTTTCTTT.

Comment on this clone: Different DNA sequences within this sample yield the same CDR3. J is TRBJ1-5 and V is TRBV30, with a tentative D call TRBD1 (5 bases). Germline V gene data show CDR1 as GTSNPN and CDR2 as SVGIG (reference sequence). The CDR3 length is 13 residues. Trimming removed 4 bases from V and 2 bases from J, with 9 bases in between. CDR3 sequence: CAWTDRGNQPQHF. As DNA, the CDR3 is TGTGCCTGGACCGACAGAGGCAATCAGCCCCAGCATTTT.

CDR3 sequence reads: CASSQSARGLNTEAFF. The DNA for the CDR3 is TGTGCCAGCAGCCAATCGGCCAGGGGGCTTAACACTGAAGCTTTCTTT. V and J are TRBV4-2 and TRBJ1-1; 8 bases line up with TRBD1. Trimming at V came to 2 bases and at J to 2 bases, leaving 7 bases not matched to a gene. Germline V gene data show CDR1 as LGHNA and CDR2 as YNFKEQ. The CDR3 loop spans 16 amino acids.

The chain joins TRBV30 to TRBJ1-2; D unclear. V was cut by 3 bases and J by 3 bases, with 5 bases left in between. The germline gives CDR1 GTSNPN, CDR2 SVGIG (reference sequence). The CDR3 is 11 residues long. In DNA, the CDR3 is TGTGCCTGGAGCTTTCACTATGGCTACACCTTC. It encodes CAWSFHYGYTF.

CDR3 residues: CASSDFGRQETQYF. The CDR3 DNA reads TGTGCCAGCAGTGACTTCGGGCGGCAAGAGACCCAGTACTTC. V gene TRBV6-4 combines with J gene TRBJ2-5; D gene unclear. Germline V gene sequence: CDR1 MRHNA, CDR2 SNTAGT. V lost 1 base and J 2 bases, leaving 8 bases between the germline ends. The CDR3 runs 14 residues.

The V gene is TRBV29-1, the J gene TRBJ2-2; D not certain. The V gene lost 4 bases and the J gene lost 3 bases, with 9 bases spanning the gap. There are 13 residues in the CDR3. CDR1 is SQVTM, CDR2 ANQGSEA, per germline. CDR3 nucleotides: TGCAGCGTTGGTGGGCCTTACACCGGGGAGCTGTTTTTT. Its protein is CSVGGPYTGELFF.

This chain connects TRBV7-2 to TRBJ2-2; 8 nucleotides line up with TRBD2. Germline V gene data show CDR1 as SGHTA and CDR2 as FQGNSA. V lost 4 bases to trimming and J lost 4 bases; unmatched junction nucleotides: 11. The length of the CDR3 is 17 residues. The CDR3 sequence is CASSSSGGGRSTGELFF. In DNA form, the CDR3 reads TGTGCCAGCAGCTCGAGTGGCGGGGGGCGTTCCACCGGGGAGCTGTTTTTT.

The genes are TRBV5-6 and TRBJ1-1, with D perhaps TRBD1 (5 bases). Trimming removed 3 bases from V and 10 bases from J, with 16 bases in between. CDR3 length: 13 amino acids. Germline V lookup: CDR1 SGHDT, CDR2 YYEEEE. CDR3 loop: CASSYPRGRGAFF. The CDR3 DNA follows: TGTGCCAGCAGCTACCCACGGGGAAGGGGAGCTTTCTTT.

CDR3 coding DNA: TGCGCCAGCAGCCAAGATCCGGGAACCGGGGAGCTGTTTTTT. It specifies CASSQDPGTGELFF. The gene calls are TRBV4-3 and TRBJ2-2; weak D call: TRBD2 (5 bases). The V end lost 0 bases, the J end lost 5 bases, and 7 bases lay between the germline ends. Looked up from germline, CDR1 is LGHNA and CDR2 is YSLEER. CDR3 length equals 14 residues.

V gene TRBV9 combines with J gene TRBJ2-1, with TRBD2 matching over 12 bases. The CDR3 runs to 17 residues. Trimming at V came to 2 bases and at J to 6 bases, leaving 9 bases not matched to a gene. Germline CDR1 reads SGDLS; CDR2 reads YYNGEE. CDR3 DNA: TGTGCCAGCAGCGTCCGCCCCGGGACTAGCGGGTTCAATGAGCAGTTCTTC. Translating it yields CASSVRPGTSGFNEQFF.

The V and J genes are TRBV11-3 and TRBJ2-7, with 8 bases lining up with TRBD1. V was clipped by 5 bases and J by 5 bases; unmatched bases: 5. This CDR3 region has 13 residues. Germline CDR1 is SGHNT and CDR2 is YENEEA. The CDR3 region is CASSPRDRNEQYF. The CDR3 bases are TGTGCCAGCAGCCCCCGGGACAGGAACGAGCAGTACTTC. Variable domain in full (rest from reference TRBV11-3 and TRBJ2-7): EAGVVQSPRYKIIEKKQPVAFWCNPISGHNTLYWYLQNLGQGPELLIRYENEEAVDDSQLPKDRFSAERLKGVDSTLKIQPAELGDSAVYLCASSPRDRNEQYFGPGTRLTVT.

This clone turned up a few times. The chain employs TRBV4-2 and TRBJ2-7; 8 bases agree with TRBD2. Germline CDR1 LGHNA, CDR2 YNFKEQ. Losses at the gene ends were 0 bases for V and 9 bases for J; bases not matched to a gene: 25. The CDR3 runs to 20 residues. CDR3 amino acids: CASSQDRPGLGSPSRRGQYF. The CDR3, as DNA: TGTGCCAGCAGCCAAGATCGTCCGGGACTAGGCAGCCCATCGCGCAGGGGGCAGTACTTC.

The V call is TRBV4-3, the J call TRBJ1-6; no clear D. Germline V gene sequence: CDR1 LGHNA, CDR2 YSLEER. V was trimmed by 0 bases and J by 4 bases, leaving 7 bases between them. The CDR3 runs 15 residues. In nucleotides, the CDR3 is TGCGCCAGCAGCCAAGATTTGGGTTATAATTCACCCCTCCACTTT. Translation: CASSQDLGYNSPLHF.

The chain carries TRBV30 and TRBJ2-2; 11 bases match TRBD2. V was clipped by 3 bases and J by 8 bases; unmatched bases: 8. The germline V gene has CDR1 GTSNPN and CDR2 SVGIG (reference sequence). The CDR3 sequence is 15 residues long. For the CDR3, the DNA is TGTGCCTGGAGGTCGCAGGGACTAGCGGCTGGGGAGCTGTTTTTT. It codes for CAWRSQGLAAGELFF.

V gene TRBV6-1 combines with J gene TRBJ1-5; no definite D call. Trimming removed 0 bases from V and 4 bases from J, with 7 bases in between. Per germline, CDR1 MNHNS and CDR2 SASEGT. The CDR3 consists of 14 residues. Written as DNA, the CDR3 is TGTGCCAGCAGTGAAGCGTGGACGAATCAGCCCCAGCATTTT. Protein: CASSEAWTNQPQHF.

The chain uses TRBV7-9 and TRBJ1-4; 7 bases line up with TRBD1. CDR1 is SEHNR and CDR2 is FQNEAQ in the germline V gene (reference sequence). Unmatched junction bases numbered 3, after V lost 0 bases and J lost 8 bases. The CDR3 is made up of 14 amino acids. In nucleotides, the CDR3 is TGTGCCAGCAGCTTAGCCAGGGGGAAGGAAAAACTGTTTTTT. Translated: CASSLARGKEKLFF.

The J gene is TRBJ2-3, the V gene TRBV27; 7 nucleotides agree with TRBD2. The CDR3 contains 12 residues. CDR1 is MNHEY and CDR2 is SMNVEV in the germline V gene (reference sequence). With 6 bases clipped from V and 12 bases from J, the junction kept 9 bases outside the gene matches. This chain's CDR3 is CASRDFRDYQYF. The DNA for the CDR3 is TGTGCCAGCAGGGACTTCAGGGACTATCAGTATTTT.

This chain uses TRBV4-3 with TRBJ2-3, with 8 positions matching TRBD2. CDR1 LGHNA and CDR2 YSLEER come from the germline V gene. Trimming took 0 bases from V and 5 from J; bases not matched to a gene: 7. This CDR3 spans 16 amino acids. Here the CDR3 DNA reads TGCGCCAGCAGCCAAGAAGGTCGGGGGGGAGGAGATACGCAGTATTTT. Amino acids: CASSQEGRGGGDTQYF.

J is TRBJ2-5 and V is TRBV20-1; tentatively, D is TRBD1 (6 bases). Trimming removed 7 bases from V and 7 bases from J, with 13 bases in between. The germline gives CDR1 DFQATT, CDR2 SNEGSKA (reference sequence). This CDR3 region has 11 residues. CDR3 nucleotide sequence: TGCAGTGTTCACAGGGAAGGGACCCAGTACTTC. Translation: CSVHREGTQYF.

The chain links TRBV4-3 to TRBJ2-2; 10 bases match TRBD1. The length of the CDR3 is 15 residues. Germline assignment: CDR1 LGHNA and CDR2 YSLEER. The V gene end was trimmed by 3 bases and the J gene end by 5 bases; junction bases not matched to a gene: 3. CDR3 sequence: CASSQGDRGTGELFF. The CDR3 nucleotides are TGCGCCAGCAGCCAGGGGGACAGGGGAACCGGGGAGCTGTTTTTT.

The chain carries TRBV30 and TRBJ2-7; possibly TRBD2 for D (5 bases). This CDR3 region has 11 residues. The germline V and J ends were trimmed by 7 bases and 6 bases, with 13 bases remaining between them. CDR1 and CDR2 from the germline V gene are GTSNPN and SVGIG (reference sequence). CDR3 protein: CAFPLGSEQYF. CDR3 DNA sequence: TGTGCCTTCCCTCTAGGGAGCGAGCAGTACTTC.